The sequence of this TCR beta chain was determined in a study of T-cell reconstitution after alpha-beta-depleted transplantation in children (dated by TCRdb to 2016 to 2017). Notes on the research overall: Using TCR repertoire profiling, the study followed T-cell immune reconstitution in a quantitative way in children after TCRalphabeta/CD19-depleted allogeneic hematopoietic cell transplantation. The study at large found these results: About two months after transplant, the apparently early recovery of alphabetaT-cell counts reportedly depended on just several hundred clones that had expanded rapidly and came from non-depleted graft cells. In some patients, the high TCRbeta diversity seen at day 60 was put down to recipient T cells and intrathymic progenitors that had survived conditioning. The frequencies of hyperexpanded clones fell over the following months, and after one year, T-cell counts and TCRbeta diversity were mostly attributed to newly produced T cells.

Receptor libraries were prepared by PCR. The reads were generated on an Illumina HiSeq 2500. To normalize quantification of the TCRbeta repertoire, the TCR libraries were built with molecular barcoding that relied on unique molecular identifiers. TCRdb trimmed the raw reads at Q25, called clones with MiXCR and kept productive beta chains. Identical CDR3 protein sequences are pooled into one entry, listed with their most common genes and DNA. The sample contains hundreds of thousands of distinct CDR3 sequences, about 12% of them found a single time. Of the sample, roughly 0.77% is held by the ten largest clones. The label giving this sample's treatment or condition can be read as: allogeneic hematopoietic cell transplantation with graft depleted of TCRalphabeta T cells and CD19 B cells. TCRalphabeta/CD19-depleted allogeneic hematopoietic cell grafts were given to the transplant recipients, all of whom were children.

To note about this clonotype: No cognate antigen has been identified for it. The input lacks base qualities; no much larger clone sits a single base away.

The TCR sequence derives from a girl aged 2-10 years with congenital amegakaryocytic thrombocytopenia, due to receive a stem cell transplant. The specimen was PBMCs, collected before TCRalphabeta/CD19-depleted stem cell transplant.

The nucleotides are TGCAGTGCTAGTAGCCAAGGCGGCTTCGAAGAGACCCAGTACTTC. Translation gives CSASSQGGFEETQYF. Recombination connected TRBV20-1 to TRBJ2-5, with the D segment identity uncertain. V drops 3 bases and J drops 3 bases, leaving 17 bases in between. Its CDR3 holds 15 amino acids, cysteine through phenylalanine. The only DNA kept is the CDR3, 45 bases in frame from the first base. Per the germline V gene (reference sequence), DFQATT is the CDR1 and SNEGSKA is the CDR2.